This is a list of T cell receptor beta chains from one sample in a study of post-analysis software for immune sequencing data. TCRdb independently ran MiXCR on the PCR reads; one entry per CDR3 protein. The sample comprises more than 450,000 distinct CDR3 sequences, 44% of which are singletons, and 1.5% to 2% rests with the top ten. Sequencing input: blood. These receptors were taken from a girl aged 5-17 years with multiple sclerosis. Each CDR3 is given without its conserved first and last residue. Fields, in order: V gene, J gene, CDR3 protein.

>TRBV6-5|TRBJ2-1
ASSTMGQVKDEQF
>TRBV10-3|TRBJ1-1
AISGQKPSRTEAF
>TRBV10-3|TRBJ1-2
AISDGRVGYT
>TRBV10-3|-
AISDSGGAETQY
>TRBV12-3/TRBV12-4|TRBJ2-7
ASLPAGGWEQY
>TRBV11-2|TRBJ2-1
ASSLEFSSGSYNEQF
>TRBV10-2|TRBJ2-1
ASSESRWNEQF
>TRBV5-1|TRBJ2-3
ASSMSPDTQY
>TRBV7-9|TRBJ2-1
ASSRGVGQGISYNEQF
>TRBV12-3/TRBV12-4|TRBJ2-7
ASSGQASYEQY
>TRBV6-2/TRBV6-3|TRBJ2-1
ASSPAGISYNEQF
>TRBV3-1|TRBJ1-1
ASSQRGGSAMNTEAF
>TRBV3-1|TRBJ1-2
ASSQTVSEGGYT
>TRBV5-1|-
ASAARGQGVDEQY
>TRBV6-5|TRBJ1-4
ASSLDRPATNEKLF
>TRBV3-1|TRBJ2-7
ASSQVSSGYEQY
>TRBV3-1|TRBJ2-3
ASSQPLEAGVVDTQY
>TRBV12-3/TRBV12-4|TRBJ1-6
ASSTGDRSSYNSPLH
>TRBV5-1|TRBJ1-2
ASSGTGSIYGYT
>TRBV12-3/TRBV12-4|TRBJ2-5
ASSLGRGPVGSKETQY
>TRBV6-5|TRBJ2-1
TSSYSEGNEQF
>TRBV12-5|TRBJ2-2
ASGSGGPFRELF
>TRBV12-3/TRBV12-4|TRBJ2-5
ASSPRVGEQY
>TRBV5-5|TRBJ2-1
ASSLGSGTGVYNEQF
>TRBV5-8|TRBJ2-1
ASSFRGVSYNEQF
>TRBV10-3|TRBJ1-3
AISEGERSGNTIY
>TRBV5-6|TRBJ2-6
ASSPTSTGVQANVLT
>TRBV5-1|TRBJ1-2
ASSPGGQLNYGYT
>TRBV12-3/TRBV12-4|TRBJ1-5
ASSSAENQPQH
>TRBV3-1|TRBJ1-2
ASSQVGGEQGNGYT
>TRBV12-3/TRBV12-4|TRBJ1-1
ASSFGTGWTEAF
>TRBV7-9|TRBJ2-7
ASSSAGTGVGEQY
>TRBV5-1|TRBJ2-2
ASRDQGNTGELF
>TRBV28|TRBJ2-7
ASSVPGGRNYEQY
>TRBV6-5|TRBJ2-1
ASSIRDRSYNEQF
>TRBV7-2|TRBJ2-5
ASSLVKQETQY
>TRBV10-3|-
AISVGHEQY
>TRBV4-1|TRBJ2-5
ASSQEGLQETQY
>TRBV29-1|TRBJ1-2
SVDDDSRRYGYT
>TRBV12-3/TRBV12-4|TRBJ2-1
ASSWGGGNEQF
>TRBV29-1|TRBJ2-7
SVRPQGTGVHEQY
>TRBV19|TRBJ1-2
ASSRGDYGYT
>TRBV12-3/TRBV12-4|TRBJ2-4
ASSRTGSRTKNIQD
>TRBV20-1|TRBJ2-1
SARWVGQDNEQF
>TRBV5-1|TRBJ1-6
ASSFGGQGYSPLH
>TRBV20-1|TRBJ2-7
SARLLAREGADSEQY
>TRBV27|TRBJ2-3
ASSWGGTEGDTQY
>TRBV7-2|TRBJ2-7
ASSFYLSSYEQY
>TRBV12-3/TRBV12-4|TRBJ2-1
ASSLSGLDEQF
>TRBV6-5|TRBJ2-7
ASSYSRVHEQY
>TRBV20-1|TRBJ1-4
SAPTGGATNEKLF
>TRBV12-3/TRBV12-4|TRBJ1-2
ASSYRDYYGYT
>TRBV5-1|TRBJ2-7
ASSFRDRGYEQY
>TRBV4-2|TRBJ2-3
ASSQEVLAGFTDTQY
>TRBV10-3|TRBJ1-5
AISDRGNQPQH